This paragraph covers one T cell receptor (beta chain) sequence. Its specificity is not known. The PCR had 60 Vbeta and 13 Jbeta primers. The assay was immunoSEQ multiplex PCR, and TCRdb's table has in-frame clones only and misses some. The data hold approximately 140,000 clones, with around 77% observed a single time. These data belong to a study of cytomegalovirus exposure and HLA in healthy donors. The V gene's germline CDR1 is MNHEY and CDR2 SMNVEV (reference sequence). The CDR3 has 15 residues. Trimming at V came to 3 bases and at J to 5 bases, leaving 4 bases not matched to a gene. Regarding the study as a whole: TCR beta sequences reportedly predicted most subjects' HLA-A and HLA-B alleles accurately. Later analysis associated a missense DCLRE1C variant with TCR beta V- and J-gene trimming. For presence/absence analyses, sequencing depth was assumed to be roughly uniform across donors. Later work associated 16,951 TCR beta sequences with HLA alleles at 0.05 false discovery rate.

Input material: PBMCs. The rearrangement links TRBV27 to TRBJ2-2; 9 nucleotides match TRBD2. This clonotype was obtained from a woman aged 50 to 60 in good health and CMV-seronegative. The CDR3 loop is CASSLMSGRTGELFF. The CDR3 bases are TGTGCCAGCAGTTTGATGAGCGGGAGGACCGGGGAGCTGTTTTTT.